This T cell receptor beta chain was recovered during a study of shared T cell receptors in the human thymus. Points on this clone: This same CDR3 is encoded by further DNA sequences in the sample.

The CDR3 consists of 15 residues. CDR1 is MNHEY, CDR2 SMNVEV, per germline (reference sequence). V trimming: 5 bases; J trimming: 1 base; junction bases outside the gene matches: 4. TCRdb's table, derived via immunoSEQ multiplex PCR, lists solely in-frame clones and lacks some. The data show fewer than 700,000 clones, 70% to 90% seen once. This sample was also put to use in a study of human thymus T cells. That paper states: The people who donated were healthy Finnish babies having corrective surgery for congenital heart defects. It was from resections taken during corrective heart surgery that the thymus tissue came. Among thymic and blood repertoires, usage of V and J genes appeared biased. As related research reported, thymic repertoires overlapped highly among unrelated individuals.

The V call is TRBV27, the J call TRBJ2-1; TRBD1 agrees at 8 bases. The sequence was obtained from a boy in the first two years of life with a congenital heart defect. Source material: thymocytes. The CDR3 sequence: CASSPGQGSYNEQFF. The CDR3 DNA follows: TGTGCCAGCAGTCCCGGACAGGGTTCCTACAATGAGCAGTTCTTC.